This T cell receptor (beta chain) is drawn from a study of cytomegalovirus exposure and HLA in healthy donors. General study findings and limits: A later analysis linked a missense variant in DCLRE1C to the trimming of TCR beta V and J genes. An analysis was carried out at a later point. It showed that HLA-associated TCR beta chains were more clonally expanded than equally common non-associated chains. In an earlier analysis, most TCR beta V segments were productive about 87% or about 30% of the time.

In this sample, this clone turned up a few times. What it recognizes is unknown. The J segment lost 9 bases and the V segment lost 5 bases, leaving 7 bases of the junction unmatched. The CDR3 is made up of 13 amino acids. The V gene's germline CDR1 is GTSNPN and CDR2 SVGIG (reference sequence). The PCR had 60 Vbeta and 13 Jbeta primers. The table came from immunoSEQ multiplex PCR; TCRdb's copy has only in-frame clones and leaves some out. The repertoire holds roughly 280,000 clones, with roughly 70% as singletons. The sequence came from a female donor in good health and CMV-seronegative. The chain uses TRBV30 and TRBJ2-1, with 10 bases lining up with TRBD1. The sample comprised PBMCs. The CDR3 sequence: CAWETDRGSEQFF. The CDR3 region has the DNA TGTGCCTGGGAAACGGACAGGGGGAGTGAGCAGTTCTTC.